These T cell receptor beta chains were read from a single sample in a study of blood T cell repertoires in COVID-19. The protocol was immunoSEQ multiplex PCR, while the TCRdb copy is restricted to in-frame clones and leaves out a portion. The data show 280,000 or so clones, almost 90% seen once. Input material: PBMCs or T cells enriched from blood (not recorded which). Receptors originate from a woman aged 18-30 years with acute COVID-19. Both conserved end residues are part of each CDR3. Each record gives: V gene, clone size, D gene, J gene, CDR3 length, CDR3 DNA, CDR3 protein. The D gene is left open where the match is weak. Only some rows state a clone size, as once, few, many or a class for expanded clones.

>TRBV6-5|.|.|TRBJ2-7|13
TGTGCCAGCGGGCCGACTCAACTAGGGGAGCAGTACTTC
CASGPTQLGEQYF
>TRBV21-1|.|.|TRBJ2-7|16
TGTGCCAGCAGCAAAGGGAAGGGAGCGGGAGCTTACGAGCAGTACTTC
CASSKGKGAGAYEQYF
>TRBV5-5|.|.|TRBJ2-7|14
TGTGCCAGCAGCTTGGATCACCGACGGGACGAGCAGTACTTC
CASSLDHRRDEQYF
>TRBV27|.|TRBD2|TRBJ2-7|14
TGTGCCAGCAGTGGACTAGCGGGTACGAAAGAGCAGTACTTC
CASSGLAGTKEQYF
>TRBV4-1|.|.|TRBJ1-1|17
TGCGCCAGCAGCCAAGATGGCCGCAGGTCCCCGAACACTGAAGCTTTCTTT
CASSQDGRRSPNTEAFF
>TRBV9|.|TRBD2|TRBJ2-1|15
TGTGCCAGCAGCGTAGGGCTAGCGGGTAGGAATGAGCAGTTCTTC
CASSVGLAGRNEQFF
>TRBV10-2|.|.|TRBJ1-2|13
TGCGCCAGCAAAGGAACGGACAGCGAGGGCTACACCTTC
CASKGTDSEGYTF
>TRBV7-9|.|TRBD1|TRBJ1-6|14
TGTGCCAGCAGCTCGGGACAGCTTAATTCACCCCTCCACTTT
CASSSGQLNSPLHF
>TRBV7-2|.|.|TRBJ2-7|13
TGTGCCAGCAGCTTATACAACATCTACGAGCAGTACTTC
CASSLYNIYEQYF
>TRBV5-5|.|TRBD2|TRBJ2-7|15
TGTGCCAGCAGCACGGAACTAGCGGGAGTATCCGAGCAGTACTTC
CASSTELAGVSEQYF
>TRBV7-2|.|TRBD2|TRBJ2-7|15
TGTGCCAGCAGGTCAATAGCGGGAGGGGACTACGAGCAGTACTTC
CASRSIAGGDYEQYF
>TRBV5-4|.|TRBD1|TRBJ1-2|16
TGTGCCAGCAGCTTTCCGGCATTCACAGGGGATTATGGCTACACCTTC
CASSFPAFTGDYGYTF
>TRBV5-1|.|TRBD1|TRBJ2-2|14
TGCGCCAGCAGCCTGCAGGGGGCCGTCGGGGAGCTGTTTTTT
CASSLQGAVGELFF
>TRBV29-1|.|.|TRBJ2-7|13
TGCAGCGTTGACGAGTCGGGCTCCTACGAGCAGTACTTC
CSVDESGSYEQYF
>TRBV10-2|.|.|TRBJ1-1|13
TGCGCCACCGAGGGACTCCTGAACACTGAAGCTTTCTTT
CATEGLLNTEAFF
>TRBV7-3|.|.|TRBJ2-1|18
TGTGCCAGCAGCTTAACTCGGGATCGCGGGAATCGGTTCAGTGAGCAGTTCTTC
CASSLTRDRGNRFSEQFF
>TRBV5-1|.|TRBD1|TRBJ1-2|16
TGCGCCAGCAGCTTGGTGACGGGACAGGGTTTAGTAGGCTACACCTTC
CASSLVTGQGLVGYTF
>TRBV7-6|.|.|TRBJ2-1|15
TGTGCCAGCAGCTTAAGACTAAGCTCCTACAATGAGCAGTTCTTC
CASSLRLSSYNEQFF
>TRBV6-2/TRBV6-3|.|.|TRBJ2-1|15
TGTGCCAGCAGTTACTGGACAGCGGATTACAATGAGCAGTTCTTC
CASSYWTADYNEQFF
>TRBV5-8|.|.|TRBJ1-3|16
TGTGCCAGCAGCTTGGGACCGACTTACTCTGGAAACACCATATATTTT
CASSLGPTYSGNTIYF
>TRBV28|.|TRBD1|TRBJ1-1|15
TGTGCCAGCAGTCCCTCCCGGGACAGGAACACTGAAGCTTTCTTT
CASSPSRDRNTEAFF
>TRBV28|.|.|TRBJ1-2|15
TGTGCCAGCAGTCCAGGAACGGTCAGGAACTATGGCTACACCTTC
CASSPGTVRNYGYTF
>TRBV11-1|.|TRBD1|TRBJ2-7|14
TGTGCCAGCAGCGCCCGGGACAGACCCTACGAGCAGTACTTC
CASSARDRPYEQYF
>TRBV29-1|.|TRBD1|TRBJ1-1|15
TGCAGCGTTGAGTTACGGGACAGGGATCGGACTGAAGCTTTCTTT
CSVELRDRDRTEAFF
>TRBV5-4|.|.|TRBJ1-1|14
TGTGCCAGCAGCCCCAGGGGTCCGGACACTGAAGCTTTCTTT
CASSPRGPDTEAFF
>TRBV6-2/TRBV6-3|few|.|TRBJ2-2|13
TGTGCCAGCAGCGAGTTGAACACCGGGGAGCTGTTTTTT
CASSELNTGELFF
>TRBV11-2|.|TRBD2|TRBJ2-2|15
TGTGCCAGCAGCTTCTGGCGGGAGGGAGCCGGGGAGCTGTTTTTT
CASSFWREGAGELFF
>TRBV7-9|once|TRBD2|TRBJ2-3|16
TGTGCCAGCAGCTCGGGGACTAGCGGATACACAGATACGCAGTATTTT
CASSSGTSGYTDTQYF
>TRBV27|.|.|TRBJ1-5|14
TGTGCCAGCAGTTCCGGACTTGGAAATCAGCCCCAGCATTTT
CASSSGLGNQPQHF
>TRBV5-1|.|TRBD1|TRBJ2-7|13
TGCGCCAGCAGCCTTTCAGGGGGCTACGAGCAGTACTTC
CASSLSGGYEQYF
>TRBV24-1|.|.|TRBJ2-2|13
TGTGCCACCAGTGATTTGACTAGTGGGGAGCTGTTTTTT
CATSDLTSGELFF
>TRBV28|.|.|TRBJ2-1|12
TGTGCCAGCAGTTTATTAGTGCGGGAGCAGTTCTTC
CASSLLVREQFF
>TRBV4-2|.|.|TRBJ1-1|15
TGTGCCAGCAGCCAAGGAAGGGGCGCCTACACTGAAGCTTTCTTT
CASSQGRGAYTEAFF
>TRBV4-2|.|.|TRBJ2-7|14
TGTGCCAGCAGCCTTGACTGGGGCTTTAGAGAGCAGTACTTC
CASSLDWGFREQYF
>TRBV28|.|.|TRBJ1-2|12
TGTGCCAGCCATAAGGGGGTGAGCGGCTACACCTTC
CASHKGVSGYTF
>TRBV29-1|few|.|TRBJ2-5|11
TGCAGCGTTGGTAGTCAAGAGACCCAGTACTTC
CSVGSQETQYF
>TRBV28|few|.|TRBJ2-5|16
TGTGCCAGCAGTTTACCGCCCAGGGGATGGGAAGAGACCCAGTACTTC
CASSLPPRGWEETQYF
>TRBV19|.|.|TRBJ2-7|17
TGTGCCAGCACACGGATCTCGAGGCGGGACCATTCCTACGAGCAGTACTTC
CASTRISRRDHSYEQYF
>TRBV15|.|TRBD2|TRBJ2-7|17
TGTGCCACCAGCAGAGTTAGCGGGATCCTCGGCTCCTACGAGCAGTACTTC
CATSRVSGILGSYEQYF
>TRBV4-2|.|TRBD2|TRBJ2-7|16
TGTGCCAGCAGCCAGGGGCTAGCGGGAGGGCCCGACGAGCAGTACTTC
CASSQGLAGGPDEQYF
>TRBV6-4|.|.|TRBJ2-1|14
TGTGCCAGCAGTGACTCCGCGCCTGACAATGAGCAGTTCTTC
CASSDSAPDNEQFF
>TRBV4-2|.|.|TRBJ2-1|18
TGTGCCAGCAGCCCACAAAGCTCAAGGAGTAGCTCCTACAATGAGCAGTTCTTC
CASSPQSSRSSSYNEQFF
>TRBV6-5|.|TRBD1|TRBJ1-5|15
TGTGCCAGCAGTCCCGGACTGGCGTGGGACAGGCCCCAGCATTTT
CASSPGLAWDRPQHF
>TRBV28|.|.|TRBJ1-6|15
TGTGCCAGCAGTGATTCGACCAGGAATAATTCACCCCTCCACTTT
CASSDSTRNNSPLHF